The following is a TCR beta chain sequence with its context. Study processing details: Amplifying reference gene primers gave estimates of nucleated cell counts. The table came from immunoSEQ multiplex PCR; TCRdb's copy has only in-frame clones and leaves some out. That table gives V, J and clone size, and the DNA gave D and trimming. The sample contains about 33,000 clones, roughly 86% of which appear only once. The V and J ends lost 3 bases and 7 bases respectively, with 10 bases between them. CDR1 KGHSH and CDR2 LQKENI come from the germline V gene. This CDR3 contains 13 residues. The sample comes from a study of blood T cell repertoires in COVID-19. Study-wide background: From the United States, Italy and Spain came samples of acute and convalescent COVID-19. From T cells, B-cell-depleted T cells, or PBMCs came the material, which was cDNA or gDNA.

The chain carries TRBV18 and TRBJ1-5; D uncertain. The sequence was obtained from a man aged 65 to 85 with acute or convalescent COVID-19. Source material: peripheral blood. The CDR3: CASSPHPRQPQHF. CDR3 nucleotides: TGTGCCAGCTCACCGCATCCCAGGCAGCCCCAGCATTTT.